These 22 T cell receptor beta chains were all obtained from the same sample, sequenced in a study of patients and donors after allogeneic stem cell transplantation (dated by TCRdb to 2018 to 2021). Receptor libraries were prepared by RT-PCR. The reads were generated on a NextSeq 550. Through fastp at Q25 and MiXCR, TCRdb rebuilt clones from the public reads, retaining in-frame beta chains. Entries are consolidated by CDR3 protein sequence, retaining the most common genes and DNA. The sample contains hundreds of thousands of distinct CDR3 sequences, 16% of them found a single time. The top ten clonotypes cover around 7.9% of the sample. What was sequenced was blood, either unsorted or a sorted T cell fraction (not recorded which). These receptors were collected from a human donor who was either an allogeneic HSCT recipient or a stem cell or donor lymphocyte infusion donor (not recorded which). It is not recorded whose cells these are; they may come from a transplant donor.

Only a few counts were recorded for this clonotype. The V and J genes are TRBV12-5 and TRBJ2-5; D unresolved. Germline loops: CDR1 LGHNT, CDR2 FRNRAP. V was cut by 7 bases and J by 5 bases, with 11 bases left in between. This CDR3 is 12 amino acids long. CDR3 in amino acids: CASALLGETQYF. The CDR3 coding sequence is TGTGCTAGTGCCCTGCTTGGGGAGACCCAGTACTTC.

The chain joins TRBV12-3 or TRBV12-4 to TRBJ2-2; the D gene is possibly TRBD1 (6 bases). V lost 6 bases to trimming and J lost 2 bases, with 10 bases between them. The CDR3 loop spans 14 amino acids. The CDR3 DNA reads TGTGCCAGCAGGTGGACAGTAAACACCGGGGAGCTGTTTTTT. Translation: CASRWTVNTGELFF.

This clonotype appeared a few times. The CDR3 loop is CSARRGRGSEAFF. The DNA for the CDR3 is TGCAGTGCCCGAAGGGGGAGAGGGTCTGAAGCTTTCTTT. The V and J genes are TRBV20-1 and TRBJ1-1, with D possibly matching TRBD1 (6 bases). The V gene's germline CDR1 is DFQATT and CDR2 SNEGSKA (reference sequence). Between the trimmed V and J ends, which lost 6 bases and 6 bases, there was a span of 17 bases. The CDR3 length is 13 residues.

The V gene is TRBV25-1, the J gene TRBJ2-5; 7 bases map to TRBD1. CDR3 size: 17 residues. Germline CDR1 is MGHDK and CDR2 is SYGVNS. The V segment lost 7 bases and the J segment 2 bases; nucleotides outside the gene matches: 16. This CDR3 reads CASTPGPPTGIQETQYF. The CDR3 DNA reads as TGTGCCAGCACCCCGGGTCCCCCGACAGGGATACAAGAGACCCAGTACTTC. Combining the CDR3 with reference TRBV25-1 and TRBJ2-5 gives the whole variable domain EADIYQTPRYLVIGTGKKITLECSQTMGHDKMYWYQQDPGMELHLIHYSYGVNSTEKGDLSSESTVSRIRTEHFPLTLESARPSHTSQYLCASTPGPPTGIQETQYFGPGTRLLVL.

This clonotype has more than one count but fewer than ten. The chain uses TRBV4-3 and TRBJ2-3; 9 bases are shared with TRBD2. CDR1 is LGHNA, CDR2 YSLEER, per germline. V lost 0 bases to trimming and J lost 6 bases; unmatched junction nucleotides: 10. CDR3 length: 17 residues. DNA for the CDR3: TGCGCCAGCAGCCAAGATCGGTGGCTAGCGGGGCCGGATACGCAGTATTTT. Translation gives CASSQDRWLAGPDTQYF.

V gene TRBV9 combines with J gene TRBJ2-3; TRBD2 aligns across 12 bases. The germline V gene encodes CDR1 SGDLS and CDR2 YYNGEE. J was trimmed by 5 bases and V by 5 bases; bases with no gene match: 6. This CDR3 comprises 15 residues. This CDR3 reads CASRRLAGVGDTQYF. The CDR3, as DNA: TGTGCCAGCAGGAGACTAGCGGGAGTGGGAGATACGCAGTATTTT.

CDR3 nucleotide sequence: TGTGCCAGCAGCTTACGGGGCAGATTCACAGATACGCAGTATTTT. It is translated as CASSLRGRFTDTQYF. J is TRBJ2-3 and V is TRBV7-3, with D tentatively TRBD1 or TRBD2 (5 bases each). Trimming took off 2 bases at V and 2 bases at J, with 11 bases between the two ends. The CDR3 covers 15 residues. CDR1 SGHTA and CDR2 FQGTGA come from the germline V gene.

This clonotype appeared a few times. This chain joins TRBV30 and TRBJ1-5; D gene uncertain. Germline loops: CDR1 GTSNPN, CDR2 SVGIG (reference sequence). The CDR3 extends over 13 amino acids. With 3 bases removed from V and 0 bases from J, the gap between germline ends came to 6 bases. The CDR3 DNA reads TGTGCCTGGAGCCCGGATAGCAATCAGCCCCAGCATTTT. This encodes CAWSPDSNQPQHF.

This clonotype was counted between two and nine times. The J gene is TRBJ2-7, the V gene TRBV29-1; 10 bases agree with TRBD1. The J segment lost 5 bases and the V segment lost 3 bases, leaving 7 bases of the junction unmatched. Germline V gene lookup returns CDR1 SQVTM and CDR2 ANQGSEA. The CDR3 sequence is 14 residues long. The CDR3 DNA reads TGCAGCGTTGATGAGGACAGGGGGGAGCACGAGCAGTACTTC. It encodes CSVDEDRGEHEQYF.

The CDR3 DNA reads as TGCAGTGCCCAATGGGGAAGGGGCCTGAACACTGAAGCTTTCTTT. Its protein product is CSAQWGRGLNTEAFF. The V gene is TRBV20-1, the J gene TRBJ1-1, with TRBD1 as a possible D gene (5 bases). Germline V gene lookup returns CDR1 DFQATT and CDR2 SNEGSKA (reference sequence). Between the trimmed V and J ends, which lost 6 bases and 0 bases, there was a span of 17 bases. The CDR3 is 15 residues long.

This chain links TRBV4-2 with TRBJ1-5; no definite D call. V shed 0 bases and J shed 9 bases, with 12 bases lying between them. This CDR3 region has 14 residues. Germline V gene data show CDR1 as LGHNA and CDR2 as YNFKEQ. The CDR3: CASSQDPIGGPQHF. The CDR3 bases are TGTGCCAGCAGCCAAGATCCGATCGGAGGGCCCCAGCATTTT.

This clonotype was recorded a few times. The V and J genes are TRBV12-3 or TRBV12-4 and TRBJ1-4, with TRBD1 matching 9 bases. The CDR3 extends over 15 amino acids. Trimming cost V 6 bases and J 7 bases; bases outside gene matches: 9. CDR3 amino acids: CASRGEQGAFEKLFF. CDR3 nucleotides: TGTGCCAGCAGGGGGGAACAGGGGGCGTTTGAAAAACTGTTTTTT.

The chain has TRBV2 and TRBJ2-5, with TRBD2 matching over 8 bases. The CDR3 length is 15 residues. Germline CDR1 SNHLY, CDR2 FYNNEI. V was pared by 2 bases and J by 4 bases, with 6 bases of the junction left unmatched. CDR3 amino acids: CASSESGSPRETQYF. The DNA of the CDR3 is TGTGCCAGCAGTGAAAGCGGGAGCCCCAGAGAGACCCAGTACTTC.

This clonotype was seen repeatedly, ten times or more. This chain joins TRBV12-3 or TRBV12-4 and TRBJ2-1, with D possibly TRBD2 on 5 matching bases. This CDR3 is built from 13 residues. V lost 3 bases, J lost 4 bases, and 7 bases lay in between. The CDR3 DNA follows: TGTGCCAGCAGTTTTCTAGCTTACAATGAGCAGTTCTTC. This codes for CASSFLAYNEQFF.

This clonotype was seen more than once but under ten times. J is TRBJ2-7 and V is TRBV24-1, with D perhaps TRBD2 (6 bases). The V end was cut by 0 bases, the J end by 6 bases, with 8 bases between. The CDR3 runs to 13 residues. Germline V lookup: CDR1 KGHDR, CDR2 SFDVKD. CDR3: CATSDLKGGEQYF. The CDR3 DNA follows: TGTGCCACCAGTGATTTGAAGGGAGGCGAGCAGTACTTC.

The chain employs TRBV12-3 or TRBV12-4 and TRBJ2-7; D may be TRBD1 or TRBD2 (5 bases each). V lost 5 bases and J lost 5, with 16 bases in between. This CDR3 comprises 14 residues. The CDR3 loop reads CASSDRDQADEQYF. The CDR3 DNA sequence: TGTGCCAGCAGTGACCGGGACCAAGCCGACGAGCAGTACTTC.

This clonotype was seen just once. The chain's CDR3 is CASSQVGGDTIYF. The DNA for the CDR3 is TGTGCCAGCAGCCAAGTTGGCGGGGACACCATATATTTT. This chain connects TRBV4-2 to TRBJ1-3; D remains ambiguous. Germline V gene data show CDR1 as LGHNA and CDR2 as YNFKEQ. The CDR3 consists of 13 residues. V lost 1 base to trimming and J lost 8 bases, with 9 bases between them.

The chain carries TRBV20-1 and TRBJ2-1, with 10 bases that match TRBD1. The J segment lost 9 bases and the V segment lost 8 bases, leaving 13 bases of the junction unmatched. Germline lookup yields CDR1 DFQATT and CDR2 SNEGSKA (reference sequence). The CDR3 extends over 14 amino acids. CDR3 bases: TGCAGTCCCCGGGGGACAGGGGAGCAGGGTGAGCAGTTCTTC. Protein sequence: CSPRGTGEQGEQFF.

The J gene is TRBJ2-6, the V gene TRBV7-8, with TRBD1 identical over 10 bases. CDR1 SGHVS and CDR2 FQNEAQ come from the germline V gene. V was clipped by 5 bases and J by 11 bases; unmatched bases: 9. The CDR3 has 15 residues. The CDR3 DNA sequence: TGTGCCAGCAGCAACCCAGACAGGGGGCCCCACGTCCTGACTTTC. Translating it yields CASSNPDRGPHVLTF.

The rearrangement joins TRBV11-3 to TRBJ1-1; unclear D gene. V lost 1 base and J lost 8, with 11 bases in between. Germline V gene data show CDR1 as SGHNT and CDR2 as YENEEA. The CDR3 sequence is 13 residues long. CDR3 DNA: TGTGCCAGCAGCTTAGTTCTCCCGGGGGAAGCTTTCTTT. Translating it yields CASSLVLPGEAFF.

This clonotype was counted at least ten times. DNA for the CDR3: TGTGCCAGCACCAGATACCGGGACTACCAGACAATAGAGCAGTTCTTC. Amino acids: CASTRYRDYQTIEQFF. The chain carries TRBV12-3 or TRBV12-4 and TRBJ2-1; 7 nucleotides align to TRBD2. The V segment lost 7 bases and the J segment 10 bases; nucleotides outside the gene matches: 19. This CDR3 has 16 amino acids.

This clonotype was counted a few times. The V and J genes are TRBV5-1 and TRBJ1-1; D is unresolved. This CDR3 region has 15 residues. V was shortened by 4 bases and J by 3 bases, with 16 bases between the two germline ends. Germline-derived CDR1 and CDR2 are SGHRS and YFSETQ. In DNA form, the CDR3 reads TGCGCCAGCAGCCCATATAGGGTAACGGACACTGAAGCTTTCTTT. Translating gives CASSPYRVTDTEAFF.